The present T cell receptor (beta chain) was sequenced within a study of T cells in Graves' hyperthyroidism and ophthalmopathy. This clonotype was recorded many times. Trimming removed 0 bases from V and 1 base from J, with 8 bases in between. CDR3 length equals 16 residues. CDR1 is SGHRS, CDR2 YFSETQ, per germline. Amplification of TCR beta CDR3 regions used RNA as the template. During a first-round RT-PCR of the TCR CDR3, the HTBI primer set was used. TCRdb processed the multiplex PCR reads anew with MiXCR; each CDR3 protein has one entry. The data show 400,000 or so distinct CDR3 sequences, more than 13% seen once.

The chain uses TRBV5-1 and TRBJ2-6; the D gene is possibly TRBD1 (5 bases). Sequencing was carried out using blood. The clonotype originates from a man aged 45-65 years with Graves' ophthalmopathy. CDR3 sequence: CASSLVTGSGANVLTF. The CDR3 DNA follows: TGCGCCAGCAGCTTGGTCACAGGTTCTGGGGCCAACGTCCTGACTTTC.